The clone carrying this T cell receptor beta chain was detected ten times or more. The sample comes from a study of early T cells in non-severe SARS-CoV-2 infection. The wider study: Bulk RNA taken from unsorted whole blood was sequenced, leaving chains unpaired.

V dropped 2 bases and J dropped 6 bases, with 11 bases sitting between them. The CDR3 has 14 residues. From germline, CDR1 is MNHNS and CDR2 SASEGT. Each CDR3 protein is one row after TCRdb ran MiXCR on the 5' RACE reads. This sample has fewer than 50,000 distinct CDR3 sequences; about 6.3% occur once, and the top ten carry 2.8%. Sequenced here: whole blood, sampled at baseline. The V call is TRBV6-1, the J call TRBJ1-5, with TRBD1 as a possible D gene (5 bases). This TCR was sampled from an adult who was a healthcare worker with PCR-confirmed SARS-CoV-2 infection or an uninfected control (not recorded which). The DNA for the CDR3 is TGTGCCAGCAGTGAAAGGGGAGAGGGTCAGCCCCAGCATTTT. Translating gives CASSERGEGQPQHF.